A selection of T cell receptor beta chains follows, all from one sample in a study of beta chain features in type 1 diabetes. The protocol was immunoSEQ multiplex PCR, while the TCRdb copy is restricted to in-frame clones and leaves out a portion. The sample records about 150,000 clones, about 8.1% being singletons. The sample taken for sequencing was central memory CD4+ T cells from blood. These TCRs come from a man aged 18 to 30 in good health. Both conserved end residues are trimmed from each CDR3.

v_call: TRBV12-2; cdr3_aa: ASRLRDRGEDQPQH
v_call: TRBV2; cdr3_aa: ASSEEGGPLH
v_call: TRBV29-1; cdr3_aa: SVVVTGLFGELF
v_call: TRBV28; cdr3_aa: ASSLNQPQH
v_call: TRBV2; cdr3_aa: ASVQGLLNTEAF
v_call: TRBV6-5; cdr3_aa: ASRYDRETYEQY
v_call: TRBV15; cdr3_aa: ATSRDQQGASGGYT
v_call: TRBV28; cdr3_aa: ASSFRGGYT
v_call: TRBV7-8; cdr3_aa: ASSLLTGVGSNTEAF
v_call: TRBV27; cdr3_aa: ASSLSRRTSGYNEQF
v_call: TRBV6-1; cdr3_aa: ASSDPRSQKGAHEQY
v_call: TRBV16; cdr3_aa: ASSQQGFEQY
v_call: TRBV6-1; cdr3_aa: ASSEYGGAGTEAF
v_call: TRBV5-4; cdr3_aa: ASRAMTGSRARDTEAF
v_call: TRBV28; cdr3_aa: ASRGQGWNTEAF
v_call: TRBV11-3; cdr3_aa: ASSFNRGTEAF
v_call: TRBV19; cdr3_aa: ASYTPGAHTEAF
v_call: TRBV28; cdr3_aa: ASSLEAGGEQF
v_call: TRBV6-5; cdr3_aa: ASSYSAGQDPGELF
v_call: TRBV5-4; cdr3_aa: ASSLEVDRGTEAF
v_call: TRBV7-6; cdr3_aa: ASSLATAGGHRGYT
v_call: TRBV11-3; cdr3_aa: ASSLGGDTQY
v_call: TRBV7-9; cdr3_aa: ASSETGGGNQPQH
v_call: TRBV4-2; cdr3_aa: ASSQGQGAYQPQH
v_call: TRBV19; cdr3_aa: ASTPREFPGEKLF
v_call: TRBV7-8; cdr3_aa: ASSLKSWGQGSVEQY
v_call: TRBV4-3; cdr3_aa: ASSHLGGGEQY